This T cell receptor beta chain was identified in a study of cytomegalovirus exposure and HLA in healthy donors. Broader study findings: Rare TCR sequences predominated, though certain public TCRs were found in many donors. There were three CMV-associated chains whose specificity for CMV antigens was confirmed in vitro. Cytomegalovirus association was assigned to more than 150 TCR beta chains. That first-cohort TCR clusters tended to co-occur in the 95 to 150 validation repertoires was found in a later analysis.

Trimming cost V 4 bases and J 5 bases, with 6 bases left between them. The germline gives CDR1 SGHAT, CDR2 FQNNGV. The length of the CDR3 is 11 residues. Generated by immunoSEQ multiplex PCR, the TCRdb table keeps only in-frame clones and is missing some. The sample lists about 150,000 clones, 86% seen once, with less than 2.5% in the top ten. Comment on this clone: Its antigen is still unknown.

The receptor comes from a human donor in good health. The sequencing input was PBMCs. The chain carries TRBV11-2 and TRBJ2-7; no definite D call. CDR3 in amino acids: CASSSYNEQYF. In DNA form, the CDR3 reads TGTGCCAGCAGCTCCTATAACGAGCAGTACTTC.